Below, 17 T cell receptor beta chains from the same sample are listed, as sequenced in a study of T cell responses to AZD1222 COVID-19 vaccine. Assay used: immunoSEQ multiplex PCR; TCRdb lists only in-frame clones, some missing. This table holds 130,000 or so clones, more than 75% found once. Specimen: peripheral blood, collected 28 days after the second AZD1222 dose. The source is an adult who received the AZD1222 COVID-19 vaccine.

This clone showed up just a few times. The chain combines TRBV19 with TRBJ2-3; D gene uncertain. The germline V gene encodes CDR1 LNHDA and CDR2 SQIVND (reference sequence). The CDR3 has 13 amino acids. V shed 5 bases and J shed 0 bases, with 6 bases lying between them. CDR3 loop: CASSVISTDTQYF. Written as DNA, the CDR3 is TGTGCCAGTAGTGTAATTAGCACAGATACGCAGTATTTT.

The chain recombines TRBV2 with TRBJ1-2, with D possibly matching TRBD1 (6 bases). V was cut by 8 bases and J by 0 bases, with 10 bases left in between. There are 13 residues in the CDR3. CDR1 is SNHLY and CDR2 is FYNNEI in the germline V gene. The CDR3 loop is CASGGAANYGYTF. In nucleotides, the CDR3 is TGTGCCAGCGGGGGGGCGGCTAACTATGGCTACACCTTC.

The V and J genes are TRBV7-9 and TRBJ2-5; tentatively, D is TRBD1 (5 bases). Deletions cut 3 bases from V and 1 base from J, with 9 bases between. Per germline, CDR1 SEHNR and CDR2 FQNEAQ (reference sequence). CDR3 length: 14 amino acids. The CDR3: CASSFHRSQETQYF. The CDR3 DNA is TGTGCCAGCAGCTTTCACAGGAGCCAAGAGACCCAGTACTTC.

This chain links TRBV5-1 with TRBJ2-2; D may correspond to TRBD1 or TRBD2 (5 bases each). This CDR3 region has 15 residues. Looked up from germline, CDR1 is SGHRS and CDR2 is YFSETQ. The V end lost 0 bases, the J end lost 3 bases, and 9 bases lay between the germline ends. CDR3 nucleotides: TGCGCCAGCAGCTTGGCAGGGACCCACACCGGGGAGCTGTTTTTT. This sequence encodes CASSLAGTHTGELFF.

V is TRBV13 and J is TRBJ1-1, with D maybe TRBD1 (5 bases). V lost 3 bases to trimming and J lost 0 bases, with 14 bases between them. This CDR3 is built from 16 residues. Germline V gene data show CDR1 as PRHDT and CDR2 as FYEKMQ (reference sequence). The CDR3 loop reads CASSLAGTGMNTEAFF. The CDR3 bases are TGTGCCAGCAGCTTGGCAGGGACTGGGATGAACACTGAAGCTTTCTTT.

In nucleotides, the CDR3 is TGTGCCAGCTCGCCTTTTAGTGACCACGTTACGCAGTATTTT. The encoded protein is CASSPFSDHVTQYF. V usage is TRBV18 and J usage is TRBJ2-3; D ambiguous. Germline V gives CDR1 KGHSH, CDR2 LQKENI. Trimming pared 6 bases from V and 8 bases from J, leaving 18 bases between. The CDR3 loop spans 14 amino acids.

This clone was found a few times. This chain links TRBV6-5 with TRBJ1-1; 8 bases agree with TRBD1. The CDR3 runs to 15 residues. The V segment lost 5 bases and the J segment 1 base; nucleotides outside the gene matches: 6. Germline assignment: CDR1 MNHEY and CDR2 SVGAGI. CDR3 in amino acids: CASSPRDRTNTEAFF. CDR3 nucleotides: TGTGCCAGCAGTCCTCGGGACAGGACGAACACTGAAGCTTTCTTT.

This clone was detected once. This CDR3 reads CASSFRRTDTQYF. The CDR3 bases are TGCGCCAGCAGCTTCCGCAGAACAGATACGCAGTATTTT. This chain links TRBV5-1 with TRBJ2-3; D is unclear. Germline V CDR1 and CDR2: SGHRS, YFSETQ. The CDR3 runs to 13 residues. V was cut by 2 bases and J by 3 bases, with 7 bases left in between.

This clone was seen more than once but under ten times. The CDR3 loop reads CASSGEVYGYTF. The CDR3 coding sequence is TGTGCCAGCAGTGGGGAGGTCTATGGCTACACCTTC. The gene calls are TRBV28 and TRBJ1-2; unclear D gene. This CDR3 is built from 12 residues. Deletions cut 5 bases from V and 4 bases from J, with 8 bases between. CDR1 MDHEN and CDR2 SYDVKM come from the germline V gene.

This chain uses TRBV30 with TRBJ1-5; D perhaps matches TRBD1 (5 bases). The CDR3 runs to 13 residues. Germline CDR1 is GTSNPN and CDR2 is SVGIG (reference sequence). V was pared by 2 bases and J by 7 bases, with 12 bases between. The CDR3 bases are TGTGCCTGGAGTACGACTCAGGGACAGCCCCAGCATTTT. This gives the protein CAWSTTQGQPQHF. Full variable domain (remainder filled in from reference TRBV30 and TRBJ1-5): SQTIHQWPATLVQPVGSPLSLECTVEGTSNPNLYWYRQAAGRGLQLLFYSVGIGQISSEVPQNLSASRPQDRQFILSSKKLLLSDSGFYLCAWSTTQGQPQHFGDGTRLSIL.

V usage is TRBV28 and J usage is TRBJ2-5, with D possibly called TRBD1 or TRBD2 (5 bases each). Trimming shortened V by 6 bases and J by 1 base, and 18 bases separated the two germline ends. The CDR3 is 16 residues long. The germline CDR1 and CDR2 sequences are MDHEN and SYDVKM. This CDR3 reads CASRHLQGPLQETQYF. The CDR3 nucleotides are TGTGCCAGCAGGCACCTCCAGGGACCGCTCCAAGAGACCCAGTACTTC.

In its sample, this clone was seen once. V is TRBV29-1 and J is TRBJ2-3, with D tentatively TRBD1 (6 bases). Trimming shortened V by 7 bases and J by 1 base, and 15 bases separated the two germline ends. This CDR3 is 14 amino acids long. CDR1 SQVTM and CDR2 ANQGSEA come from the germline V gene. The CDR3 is CSASRGMGTDTQYF. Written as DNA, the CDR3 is TGCAGCGCCTCCAGGGGAATGGGCACAGATACGCAGTATTTT.

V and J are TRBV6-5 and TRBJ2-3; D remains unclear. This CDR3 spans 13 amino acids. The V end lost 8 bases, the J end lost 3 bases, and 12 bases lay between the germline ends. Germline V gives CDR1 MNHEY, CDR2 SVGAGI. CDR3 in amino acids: CASRKTKTDTQYF. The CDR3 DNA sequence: TGTGCCAGCCGTAAAACTAAAACAGATACGCAGTATTTT.

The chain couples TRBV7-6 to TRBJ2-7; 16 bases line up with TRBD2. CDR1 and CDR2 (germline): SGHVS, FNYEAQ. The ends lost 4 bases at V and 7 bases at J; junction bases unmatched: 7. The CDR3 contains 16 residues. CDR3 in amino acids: CASSSGTSGRGREQYF. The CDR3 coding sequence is TGTGCCAGCAGCTCCGGGACTAGCGGGAGGGGTCGGGAGCAGTACTTC.

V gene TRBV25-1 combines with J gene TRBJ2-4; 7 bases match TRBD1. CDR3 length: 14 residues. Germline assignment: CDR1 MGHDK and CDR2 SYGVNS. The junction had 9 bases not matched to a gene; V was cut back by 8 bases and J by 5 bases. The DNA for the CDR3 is TGTGCCAGCGGAAATAGGGACAGAGAAAACATTCAGTACTTC. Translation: CASGNRDRENIQYF.

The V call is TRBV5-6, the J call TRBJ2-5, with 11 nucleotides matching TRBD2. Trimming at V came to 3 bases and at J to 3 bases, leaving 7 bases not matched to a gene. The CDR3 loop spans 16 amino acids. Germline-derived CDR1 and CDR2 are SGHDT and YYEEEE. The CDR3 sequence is CASSWNSGRAEETQYF. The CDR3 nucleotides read TGTGCCAGCAGCTGGAATAGCGGGAGGGCCGAAGAGACCCAGTACTTC.

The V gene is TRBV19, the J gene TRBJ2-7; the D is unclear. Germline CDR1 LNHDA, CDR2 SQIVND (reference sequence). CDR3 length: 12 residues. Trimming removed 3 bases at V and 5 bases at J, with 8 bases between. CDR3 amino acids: CASSINVHEQYF. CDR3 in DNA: TGTGCCAGTAGTATTAACGTGCACGAGCAGTACTTC.